This T cell receptor beta chain was found in a study of T-cell memory formation after mild COVID-19. Turning to the study itself: TCR clusters mostly belonged to single donors. The study, taken as a whole, reports: Among clones contracting day 15 to 85, CD4/CD8 was balanced, whereas later expanders leaned CD4+.

In TCRdb, the 5' RACE reads were re-called with MiXCR into one record per CDR3 protein. This table holds 90,000 to 120,000 distinct CDR3 sequences, roughly 19% found once. To note about this clonotype: Its target is unknown.

CDR1 and CDR2 (germline): SGHTA, FQGNSA. The ends lost 3 bases at V and 6 bases at J; junction bases unmatched: 5. The CDR3 runs 14 residues. The clonotype originates from a man aged 18 to 35 who had mild COVID-19 (a few samples of this study predate the infection). Cell type and time point are not known. The sample taken for sequencing was PBMCs or a T cell subset sorted from them (not recorded which). The chain combines TRBV7-2 with TRBJ2-1, with TRBD1 identical over 7 bases. CDR3: CASSLTGSVNEQFF. CDR3 DNA: TGTGCCAGCAGCTTGACAGGGTCGGTCAATGAGCAGTTCTTC.